The clone carrying this TCR beta chain has only a few counts. cDNA synthesis used the whole RNA isolate, giving expressed TCRB sequences. The repertoire was sequenced with immunoSEQ multiplex PCR; TCRdb's copy has only in-frame clones and lacks some. Altogether more than 300,000 clones are present, roughly 16% being singletons, with the ten largest covering around 0.02%. This CDR3 has 14 residues. Trimming removed 3 bases at V and 4 bases at J, with 12 bases between. CDR1 is KGHSH, CDR2 LQKENI, per germline. The record originates from a study of beta chain features in type 1 diabetes. The J gene is TRBJ1-2, the V gene TRBV18, with D maybe TRBD1 (5 bases). Material for sequencing was naive CD4+ T cells from blood. The origin of this receptor is a woman aged 18-29 years in good health. The CDR3 DNA reads TGTGCCAGCTCACCTTTCCCCGGGGGCTATGGCTACACCTTC. Protein: CASSPFPGGYGYTF.